The 14 T cell receptor beta chains given below trace back to one sample, sequenced in a study of T cells after posttransplantation cyclophosphamide. Busulfan-fludarabine conditioning, marrow transplant, and cyclophosphamide on days +3 and +4 were administered. TCRdb's copy holds only in-frame clones and misses some; the assay was immunoSEQ multiplex PCR. This sample comprises approximately 10,000 clones, none seen once only. The sample was PBMCs, taken after allogeneic stem cell transplant with posttransplant cyclophosphamide. These receptors all stem from a female patient aged 35-55 years who received an allogeneic stem cell transplant from a related donor, was CMV-positive, and had no GVHD. Some T cells may be supplied by the graft donor.

Many counts were recorded for this clone. The V call is TRBV29-1, the J call TRBJ1-2; 7 nucleotides agree with TRBD1. Germline CDR1 is SQVTM and CDR2 is ANQGSEA. The V and J ends lost 5 bases and 4 bases, in that order; junction bases with no gene match: 4. The CDR3 totals 12 residues. CDR3 sequence (DNA): TGCAGCGTTCCGGGACAGTTCTATGGCTACACCTTC. It is translated as CSVPGQFYGYTF.

This clone was seen ten or more times. The chain combines TRBV13 with TRBJ1-1; 7 bases align to TRBD1. This CDR3 has 15 amino acids. Germline V gene lookup returns CDR1 PRHDT and CDR2 FYEKMQ (reference sequence). Trimming removed 3 bases from V and 0 bases from J; junction bases left unmatched: 4. In DNA, the CDR3 is TGTGCCAGCAGCTTTTGGGACAGCATGAACACTGAAGCTTTCTTT. The encoded protein is CASSFWDSMNTEAFF. The full variable domain, completed using reference TRBV13 and TRBJ1-1, is AAGVIQSPRHLIKEKRETATLKCYPIPRHDTVYWYQQGPGQDPQFLISFYEKMQSDKGSIPDRFSAQQFSDYHSELNMSSLELGDSALYFCASSFWDSMNTEAFFGQGTRLTVV.

This clone was counted at least ten times. The rearrangement uses TRBV5-6 and TRBJ2-7; D is perhaps TRBD1 (6 bases). The V gene's germline CDR1 is SGHDT and CDR2 YYEEEE. This CDR3 comprises 17 residues. V was clipped by 3 bases and J by 0 bases, with 19 bases between them. The CDR3 region has the DNA TGTGCCAGCAGCTCCGACAGGAGCCCCCATTCCTCCTACGAGCAGTACTTC. Encoded protein: CASSSDRSPHSSYEQYF.

This clone was recorded at least ten times. This rearrangement joins TRBV4-1 to TRBJ2-7; perhaps TRBD2 as D (6 bases). Germline assignment: CDR1 MGHRA and CDR2 YSYEKL. V lost 0 bases to trimming and J lost 2 bases, with 14 bases between them. The CDR3 covers 16 residues. In nucleotides, the CDR3 is TGCGCCAGCAGCCAAGATTCAGGGACTGGAGCCTACGAGCAGTACTTC. Residues: CASSQDSGTGAYEQYF.

This clone came up many times. This sequence joins TRBV2 and TRBJ1-1; a weak D match, TRBD1 (6 bases). CDR1 is SNHLY and CDR2 is FYNNEI in the germline V gene. V was trimmed by 1 base and J by 4 bases, leaving 10 bases between them. The CDR3 runs to 14 residues. In DNA, the CDR3 is TGTGCCAGCAGTGAAGGCGGGGGGCTCACTGAAGCTTTCTTT. It specifies CASSEGGGLTEAFF.

There are many counts of this clone. This sequence joins TRBV2 and TRBJ1-1; TRBD1 might be the D (5 bases). The CDR3 extends over 12 amino acids. In germline, CDR1 is SNHLY, CDR2 FYNNEI. Trimming took 8 bases from V and 5 from J, leaving 12 bases between them. The CDR3, as DNA: TGTGCCAGCGAAACAGGCTTGACTGAAGCTTTCTTT. This sequence encodes CASETGLTEAFF.

The chain employs TRBV7-3 and TRBJ2-5; 15 bases map to TRBD2. The CDR3 contains 19 residues. V lost 0 bases and J lost 5; bases outside the gene matches: 10. Germline V lookup: CDR1 SGHTA, CDR2 FQGTGA. The CDR3 sequence is CASSLTGGLAGGPWETQYF. CDR3 nucleotides: TGTGCCAGCAGCTTAACAGGCGGACTAGCGGGGGGGCCGTGGGAGACCCAGTACTTC.

This clone was seen ten or more times. This chain uses TRBV9 with TRBJ1-6, with D possibly being TRBD1 (5 bases). Germline lookup yields CDR1 SGDLS and CDR2 YYNGEE. Trimming removed 4 bases at V and 6 bases at J, with 14 bases between. The CDR3 consists of 15 residues. CDR3 nucleotide sequence: TGTGCCAGCAGCCTTCAGGGCTCCCGTAATTCACCCCTCCACTTT. It translates to CASSLQGSRNSPLHF. Full variable domain (remainder filled in from reference TRBV9 and TRBJ1-6): DSGVTQTPKHLITATGQRVTLRCSPRSGDLSVYWYQQSLDQGLQFLIQYYNGEERAKGNILERFSAQQFPDLHSELNLSSLELGDSALYFCASSLQGSRNSPLHFGNGTRLTVT.

This clone was counted ten times or more. The V and J genes are TRBV6-5 and TRBJ2-1; 8 bases agree with TRBD2. Germline CDR1 MNHEY, CDR2 SVGAGI. The CDR3 runs to 13 residues. V shed 6 bases, J shed 5 bases, and the junction held 3 bases outside the gene matches. The CDR3 sequence: CASRSGGDNEQFF. As DNA, the CDR3 is TGTGCCAGCAGAAGCGGGGGTGACAATGAGCAGTTCTTC.

This clone came up many times. The chain carries TRBV7-2 and TRBJ2-7; a possible D gene is TRBD2 (6 bases). The length of the CDR3 is 14 residues. CDR1 and CDR2 from the germline V gene are SGHTA and FQGNSA. V was trimmed by 3 bases and J by 2 bases, leaving 11 bases between them. The CDR3 here is CASSFGTATYEQYF. CDR3 in DNA: TGTGCCAGCAGCTTTGGGACTGCTACCTACGAGCAGTACTTC.

This clone was counted many times. The chain couples TRBV7-9 to TRBJ1-1; D remains unclear. V was pared by 2 bases and J by 6 bases, with 7 bases between. CDR3 length: 12 residues. Germline V lookup: CDR1 SEHNR, CDR2 FQNEAQ (reference sequence). The CDR3, as DNA: TGTGCCAGCAGCTTAATTAGCGCTGAAGCTTTCTTT. It codes for CASSLISAEAFF.

This clone appeared many times. V gene TRBV12-3 or TRBV12-4 combines with J gene TRBJ2-2; the D gene is possibly TRBD2 (7 bases). V was trimmed by 0 bases and J by 8 bases, leaving 16 bases between them. The CDR3 consists of 16 residues. CDR3 region: CASSLAGGPVVGELFF. As DNA, the CDR3 is TGTGCCAGCAGTTTAGCGGGGGGGCCGGTTGTAGGGGAGCTGTTTTTT.

This clone showed up many times. The genes are TRBV27 and TRBJ1-1; TRBD1 might be the D (5 bases). CDR1 is MNHEY, CDR2 SMNVEV, per germline (reference sequence). The germline V and J ends were trimmed by 0 bases and 5 bases, with 7 bases remaining between them. The CDR3 runs 13 residues. CDR3: CASSLSGGTEAFF. The CDR3 DNA reads as TGTGCCAGCAGTTTATCCGGGGGGACTGAAGCTTTCTTT.

The sample holds many counts of this clone. The chain has TRBV7-9 and TRBJ1-2, with 9 bases fitting TRBD1. This CDR3 is 17 amino acids long. Germline V gene lookup returns CDR1 SEHNR and CDR2 FQNEAQ (reference sequence). J was trimmed by 5 bases and V by 5 bases; bases with no gene match: 15. CDR3 amino acids: CASSENSGQGGEYGYTF. DNA for the CDR3: TGTGCCAGCAGCGAAAATTCGGGACAGGGAGGGGAGTATGGCTACACCTTC.